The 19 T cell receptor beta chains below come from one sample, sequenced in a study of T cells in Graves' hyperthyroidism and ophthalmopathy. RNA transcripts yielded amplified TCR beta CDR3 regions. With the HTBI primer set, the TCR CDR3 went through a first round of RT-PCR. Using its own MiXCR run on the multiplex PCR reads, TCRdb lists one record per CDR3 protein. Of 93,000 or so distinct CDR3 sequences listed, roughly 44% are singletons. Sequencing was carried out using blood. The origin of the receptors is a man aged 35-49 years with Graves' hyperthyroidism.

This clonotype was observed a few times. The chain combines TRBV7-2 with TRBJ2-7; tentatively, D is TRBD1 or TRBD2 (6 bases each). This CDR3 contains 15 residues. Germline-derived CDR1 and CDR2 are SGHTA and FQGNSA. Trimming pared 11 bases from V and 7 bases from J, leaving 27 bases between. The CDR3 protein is CAWRPADSAAGEQYF. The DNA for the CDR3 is TGTGCCTGGAGGCCTGCGGACAGCGCTGCGGGGGAGCAGTACTTC.

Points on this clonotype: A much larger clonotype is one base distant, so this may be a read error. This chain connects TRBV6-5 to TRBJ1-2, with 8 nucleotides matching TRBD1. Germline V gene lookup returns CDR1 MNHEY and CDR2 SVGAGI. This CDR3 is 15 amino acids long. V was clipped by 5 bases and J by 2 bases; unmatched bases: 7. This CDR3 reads CASSPEAGGNYGYTF. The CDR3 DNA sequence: TGTGCCAGCAGTCCAGAAGCAGGGGGCAACTATGGCTACACCTTC.

CDR3: CARVGVADTQYF. The CDR3 DNA sequence: TGTGCTAGAGTGGGGGTCGCAGATACGCAGTATTTT. The rearrangement uses TRBV7-7 and TRBJ2-3, with D perhaps TRBD1 or TRBD2 (5 bases each). Germline V gene sequence: CDR1 SSHAT, CDR2 FNYEAQ (reference sequence). The CDR3 has 12 residues.

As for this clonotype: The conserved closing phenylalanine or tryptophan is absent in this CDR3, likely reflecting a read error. Here the CDR3 DNA reads TGTGCCAGCAGTTTATTAGGTTATAATTCACCCCTCCACCTT. As protein: CASSLLGYNSPLHL. The V gene is TRBV6-5, the J gene TRBJ1-6; D call uncertain. The length of the CDR3 is 14 residues. The germline V gene has CDR1 MNHEY and CDR2 SVGAGI. Deletions cut 4 bases from V and 4 bases from J, with 8 bases between.

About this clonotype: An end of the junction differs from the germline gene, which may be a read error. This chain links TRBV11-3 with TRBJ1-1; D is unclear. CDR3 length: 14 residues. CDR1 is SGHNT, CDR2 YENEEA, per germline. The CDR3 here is CVSSLAGMNTEAFF. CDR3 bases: TGTGTCAGCAGCTTGGCCGGCATGAACACGGAAGCTTTCTTT. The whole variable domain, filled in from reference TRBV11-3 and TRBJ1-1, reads EAGVVQSPRYKIIEKKQPVAFWCNPISGHNTLYWYLQNLGQGPELLIRYENEEAVDDSQLPKDRFSAERLKGVDSTLKIQPAELGDSAVYLCVSSLAGMNTEAFFGQGTRLTVV.

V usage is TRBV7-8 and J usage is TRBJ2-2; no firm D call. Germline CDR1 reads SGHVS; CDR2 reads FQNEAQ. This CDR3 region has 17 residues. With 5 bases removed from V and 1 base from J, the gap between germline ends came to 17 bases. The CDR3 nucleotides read TGTGCCAGCAGCCAAGATCTTGGGCCCGAGAACACCGGGGAGCTGTTTTTT. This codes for CASSQDLGPENTGELFF.

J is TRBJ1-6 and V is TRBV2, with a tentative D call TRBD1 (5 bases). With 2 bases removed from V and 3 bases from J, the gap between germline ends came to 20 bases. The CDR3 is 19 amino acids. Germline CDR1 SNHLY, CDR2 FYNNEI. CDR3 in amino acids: CASSERWGETEVYNSPLHF. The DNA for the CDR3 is TGTGCCAGCAGTGAACGCTGGGGGGAAACAGAAGTCTATAATTCACCCCTCCACTTT. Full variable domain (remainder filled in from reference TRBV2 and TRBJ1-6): EPEVTQTPSHQVTQMGQEVILRCVPISNHLYFYWYRQILGQKVEFLVSFYNNEISEKSEIFDDQFSVERPDGSNFTLKIRSTKLEDSAMYFCASSERWGETEVYNSPLHFGNGTRLTVT.

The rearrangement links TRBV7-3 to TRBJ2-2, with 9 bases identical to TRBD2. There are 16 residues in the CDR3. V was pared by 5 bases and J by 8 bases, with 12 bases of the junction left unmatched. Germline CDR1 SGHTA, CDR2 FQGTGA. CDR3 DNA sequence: TGTGCCAGCAGCCCGCGCGGCGGGAGGGCCTCTGGGGAGCTGTTTTTT. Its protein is CASSPRGGRASGELFF.

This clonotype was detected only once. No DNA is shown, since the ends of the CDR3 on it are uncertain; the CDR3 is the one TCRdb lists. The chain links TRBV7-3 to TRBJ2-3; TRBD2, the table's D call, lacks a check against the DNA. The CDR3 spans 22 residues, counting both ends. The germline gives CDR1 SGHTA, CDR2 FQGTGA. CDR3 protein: CASSFYICSAGGRIAGTDTQYF.

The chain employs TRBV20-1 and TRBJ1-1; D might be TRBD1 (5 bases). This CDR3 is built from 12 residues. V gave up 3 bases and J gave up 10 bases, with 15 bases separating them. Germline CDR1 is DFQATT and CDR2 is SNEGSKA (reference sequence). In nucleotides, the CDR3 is TGCAGTGCTAGGGGGGTTAGCGGGGGAGCTTTCTTT. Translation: CSARGVSGGAFF.

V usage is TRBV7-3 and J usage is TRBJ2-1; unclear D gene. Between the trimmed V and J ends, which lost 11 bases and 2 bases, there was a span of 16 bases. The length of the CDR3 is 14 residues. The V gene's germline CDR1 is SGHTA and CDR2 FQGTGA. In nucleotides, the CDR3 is TGTGCCTGGGATCGGCCGGTGGCCTACAATGAGCAGTTCTTC. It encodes CAWDRPVAYNEQFF.

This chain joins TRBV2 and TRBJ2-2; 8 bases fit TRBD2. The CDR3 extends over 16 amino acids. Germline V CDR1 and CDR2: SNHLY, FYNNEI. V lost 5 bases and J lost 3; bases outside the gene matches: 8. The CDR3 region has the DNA TGTGCCAGCAGTTACTCAGCGGGAGAGGACACCGGGGAGCTGTTTTTT. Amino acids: CASSYSAGEDTGELFF.

CDR3: CANNRGQYYGYTF. In DNA form, the CDR3 reads TGTGCCAATAATAGGGGCCAGTACTATGGCTACACCTTC. The chain uses TRBV19 and TRBJ1-2, with a tentative D call TRBD1 (5 bases). Germline lookup yields CDR1 LNHDA and CDR2 SQIVND (reference sequence). The length of the CDR3 is 13 residues. Between the trimmed V and J ends, which lost 10 bases and 3 bases, there was a span of 15 bases.

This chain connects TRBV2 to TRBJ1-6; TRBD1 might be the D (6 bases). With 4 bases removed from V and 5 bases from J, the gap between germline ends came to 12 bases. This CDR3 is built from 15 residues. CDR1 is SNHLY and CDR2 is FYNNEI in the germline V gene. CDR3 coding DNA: TGTGCCAGCAGTGCGAGGGGGGAGGATAATTCACCCCTCCACTTT. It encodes CASSARGEDNSPLHF.

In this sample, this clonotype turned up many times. The CDR3 region has the DNA TGTGCCAGCAGTTACGCGGGGTTAAACACCGGGGAGCTGTTTTTT. Translated: CASSYAGLNTGELFF. The J gene is TRBJ2-2, the V gene TRBV6-5, with D perhaps matching TRBD2 (6 bases). The germline gives CDR1 MNHEY, CDR2 SVGAGI. The V end lost 2 bases, the J end lost 2 bases, and 9 bases lay between the germline ends. The CDR3 extends over 15 amino acids.

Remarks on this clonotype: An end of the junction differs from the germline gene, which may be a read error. The DNA for the CDR3 is TGTGCCAGCAGTACGGTCTCCTACGAGCAACACTTC. Translated: CASSTVSYEQHF. This rearrangement joins TRBV25-1 to TRBJ2-7; D gene uncertain. The germline V gene has CDR1 MGHDK and CDR2 SYGVNS. This CDR3 is 12 amino acids long.

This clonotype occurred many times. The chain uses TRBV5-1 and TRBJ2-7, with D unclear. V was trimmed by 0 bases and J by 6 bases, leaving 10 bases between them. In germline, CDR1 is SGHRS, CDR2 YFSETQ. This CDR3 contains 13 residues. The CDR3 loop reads CASSLETRSEQYF. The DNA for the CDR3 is TGCGCCAGCAGCTTGGAGACCCGTAGCGAGCAGTACTTC.

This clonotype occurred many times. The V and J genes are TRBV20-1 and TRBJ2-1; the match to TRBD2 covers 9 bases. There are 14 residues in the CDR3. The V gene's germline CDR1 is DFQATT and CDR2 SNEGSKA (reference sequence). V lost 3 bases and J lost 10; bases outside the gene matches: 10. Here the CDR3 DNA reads TGCAGTGCTAGGGGCCCCGGAGCGGGAGGAGAGCAGTTCTTC. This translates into CSARGPGAGGEQFF.

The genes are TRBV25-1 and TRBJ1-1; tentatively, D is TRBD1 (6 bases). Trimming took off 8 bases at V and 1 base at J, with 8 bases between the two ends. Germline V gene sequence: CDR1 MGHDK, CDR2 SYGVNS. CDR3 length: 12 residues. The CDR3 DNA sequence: TGTGCCAGCTTACAGGGGAACACTGAAGCTTTCTTT. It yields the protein CASLQGNTEAFF. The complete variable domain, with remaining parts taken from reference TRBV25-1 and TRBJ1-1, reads EADIYQTPRYLVIGTGKKITLECSQTMGHDKMYWYQQDPGMELHLIHYSYGVNSTEKGDLSSESTVSRIRTEHFPLTLESARPSHTSQYLCASLQGNTEAFFGQGTRLTVV.